Presented here are 10 T cell receptor beta chains from one specimen sequenced in a study of PD-L1 blockade in urothelial cancer (TCRdb year 2017). The meaning of the sample's time point label: peripheral blood 6 weeks after treatment start. Receptor amplification or capture employed the immunoSEQ multiplex PCR assay. In TCRdb, the immuneACCESS table is reduced to in-frame sequences with V and J assigned. These tables do not hold every clone; where another copy was compared, an unresolved V gene accounts for under half, and the others remain unexplained. Here the sample has tens of thousands of clones; 89% occur a single time. Of the sample, about 7.8% falls within the top ten clones. The sample consisted of PBMCs, taken around atezolizumab (anti-PD-L1) treatment. Receptor source: a man older than 75 with urothelial cancer.

The chain employs TRBV7-2 and TRBJ2-1, with no clear D. Trimming left V 5 bases short and J 10 bases short, with 21 bases between. Per germline, CDR1 SGHTA and CDR2 FQGNSA. The CDR3 spans 15 residues. CDR3 loop: CASSLNPVLGYEQFF. Here the CDR3 DNA reads TGTGCCAGCAGCCTCAACCCCGTACTCGGGTACGAGCAGTTCTTC. Supplemented by reference TRBV7-2 and TRBJ2-1, the full variable domain reads GAGVSQSPSNKVTEKGKDVELRCDPISGHTALYWYRQSLGQGLEFLIYFQGNSAPDKSGLPSDRFSAERTGGSVSTLTIQRTQQEDSAVYLCASSLNPVLGYEQFFGPGTRLTVL.

J is TRBJ1-1 and V is TRBV6-1; weak D call: TRBD1 (6 bases). The CDR3 has 13 residues. Germline lookup yields CDR1 MNHNS and CDR2 SASEGT. The V end lost 7 bases, the J end lost 2 bases, and 11 bases lay between the germline ends. This CDR3 reads CASNSDRNTEAFF. The CDR3 region has the DNA TGTGCCAGCAATTCGGACAGAAACACTGAAGCTTTCTTT.

This chain connects TRBV28 to TRBJ2-2; 9 bases match TRBD2. This CDR3 spans 15 amino acids. V shed 4 bases and J 7 bases; nucleotides not matched to a gene: 7. Germline CDR1 is MDHEN and CDR2 is SYDVKM. The CDR3, as DNA: TGTGCCAGCAGTTCATTAGCGGGAGTTTTCGGGGAGCTGTTTTTT. Translating it yields CASSSLAGVFGELFF.

The CDR3, as DNA: TGCGCCAGCAGCTTGGAAGGGGGAGTCAATCAGCCCCAGCATTTT. Encoded protein: CASSLEGGVNQPQHF. The rearrangement links TRBV5-1 to TRBJ1-5; TRBD1 is a possible D gene (6 bases). The CDR3 runs to 15 residues. Germline assignment: CDR1 SGHRS and CDR2 YFSETQ. The V end was cut by 0 bases, the J end by 3 bases, with 10 bases between.

The J gene is TRBJ2-1, the V gene TRBV30, with 8 nucleotides matching TRBD2. The CDR3 length is 14 residues. CDR1 and CDR2 from the germline V gene are GTSNPN and SVGIG (reference sequence). V lost 3 bases and J lost 9; bases outside the gene matches: 10. The CDR3 reads CAWSPSGSGGEQFF. In DNA, the CDR3 is TGTGCCTGGAGCCCGAGCGGGAGTGGAGGTGAGCAGTTCTTC.

The V gene is TRBV9, the J gene TRBJ2-3; D perhaps matches TRBD1 (5 bases). CDR3 length equals 13 residues. V was shortened by 4 bases and J by 5 bases, with 11 bases between the two germline ends. Germline V CDR1 and CDR2: SGDLS, YYNGEE. The CDR3 DNA is TGTGCCAGCAGCCCCCAGGGTGGAGATACGCAGTATTTT. This sequence encodes CASSPQGGDTQYF.

V is TRBV27 and J is TRBJ2-5, with D unclear. The germline V gene encodes CDR1 MNHEY and CDR2 SMNVEV (reference sequence). V lost 6 bases and J 0 bases, leaving 8 bases between the germline ends. The CDR3 totals 13 residues. The CDR3 DNA follows: TGTGCCAGCAGAAGGCGGTACCAAGAGACCCAGTACTTC. Its protein is CASRRRYQETQYF.

This clone was observed a single time. The chain joins TRBV5-1 to TRBJ2-4, with a weak D call TRBD2 (7 bases). Trimming took off 7 bases at V and 2 bases at J, with 22 bases between the two ends. The CDR3 loop spans 17 amino acids. Germline V gene data show CDR1 as SGHRS and CDR2 as YFSETQ. The CDR3 loop is CASGEGPTGYPKNIQYF. DNA for the CDR3: TGCGCCAGCGGGGAGGGGCCAACAGGGTATCCCAAAAACATTCAGTACTTC.

As DNA, the CDR3 is TGTGCCAGCAGTGACAATAGTAACTATGGCTACACCTTC. It translates to CASSDNSNYGYTF. The rearrangement joins TRBV6-1 to TRBJ1-2, with D unclear. Germline V gene lookup returns CDR1 MNHNS and CDR2 SASEGT. This CDR3 comprises 13 residues. The V gene lost 3 bases and the J gene lost 1 base, with 6 bases spanning the gap.

The chain is built from TRBV11-2 and TRBJ2-1; 9 positions match TRBD2. Germline CDR1 reads SGHAT; CDR2 reads FQNNGV. Trimming cost V 1 base and J 15 bases; bases outside gene matches: 7. CDR3 size: 13 residues. In DNA form, the CDR3 reads TGTGCCAGCAGCTTAGGACTAGCGGCCGTTATGTTCTTC. This translates into CASSLGLAAVMFF.